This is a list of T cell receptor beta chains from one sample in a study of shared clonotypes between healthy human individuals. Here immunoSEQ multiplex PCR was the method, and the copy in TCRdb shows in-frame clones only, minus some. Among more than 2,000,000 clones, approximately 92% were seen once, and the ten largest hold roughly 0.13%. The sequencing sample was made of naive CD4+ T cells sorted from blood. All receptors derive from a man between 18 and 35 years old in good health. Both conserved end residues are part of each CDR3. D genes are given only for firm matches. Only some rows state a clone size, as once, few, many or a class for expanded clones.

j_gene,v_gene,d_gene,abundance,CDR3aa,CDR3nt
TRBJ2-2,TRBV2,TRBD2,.,CASSPGLANTGELFF,TGTGCCAGTTCCCCGGGACTAGCGAACACCGGGGAGCTGTTTTTT
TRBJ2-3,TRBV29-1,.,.,CSVVVRGGTSSTDTQYF,TGCAGCGTTGTGGTAAGAGGGGGGACATCGAGCACAGATACGCAGTATTTT
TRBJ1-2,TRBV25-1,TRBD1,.,CASSEAGTGVVGYTF,TGTGCCAGCAGTGAAGCTGGGACAGGGGTAGTAGGCTACACCTTC
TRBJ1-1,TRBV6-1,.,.,CASSDWTLLNTEAFF,TGTGCCAGCAGTGATTGGACATTACTAAACACTGAAGCTTTCTTT
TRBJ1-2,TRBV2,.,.,CASCPSQGKDYGYTF,TGTGCCAGCTGCCCATCTCAGGGAAAGGACTATGGCTACACCTTC
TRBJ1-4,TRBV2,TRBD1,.,CASRGTGTNEKLFF,TGTGCCAGCAGGGGGACAGGAACTAATGAAAAACTGTTTTTT
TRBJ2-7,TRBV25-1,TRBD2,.,CASTGLAGGKGPYEQYF,TGTGCCAGCACGGGACTAGCGGGAGGAAAAGGCCCCTACGAGCAGTACTTC
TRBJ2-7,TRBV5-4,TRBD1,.,CASSASSGTGNYEQYF,TGTGCCAGCAGCGCCTCATCCGGGACAGGGAACTACGAGCAGTACTTC
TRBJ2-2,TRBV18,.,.,CASSPPQLNTGELFF,TGTGCCAGCTCACCACCGCAGTTAAACACCGGGGAGCTGTTTTTT
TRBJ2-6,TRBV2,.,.,CASRASGANVLTF,TGTGCCAGCAGGGCCTCTGGGGCCAACGTCCTGACTTTC
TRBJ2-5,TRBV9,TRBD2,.,CASSVGTSGGQETQYF,TGTGCCAGCAGCGTAGGGACTAGCGGGGGCCAAGAGACCCAGTACTTC
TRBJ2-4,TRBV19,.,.,CASTSGELAKNIQYF,TGTGCCAGTACCTCAGGAGAGTTAGCCAAAAACATTCAGTACTTC
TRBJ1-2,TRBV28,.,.,CASSPRGTLANYGYTF,TGTGCCAGCAGTCCCCGGGGGACATTAGCTAACTATGGCTACACCTTC
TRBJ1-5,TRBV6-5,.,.,CASSYSHDQPQHF,TGTGCCAGCAGTTACTCGCACGATCAGCCCCAGCATTTT
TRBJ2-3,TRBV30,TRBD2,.,CAWSTPLGGLDTQYF,TGTGCCTGGAGTACCCCCCTGGGAGGGCTAGATACGCAGTATTTT
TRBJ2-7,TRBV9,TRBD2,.,CASSVGISGRFSYEQYF,TGTGCCAGCAGCGTAGGGATTAGCGGGAGGTTCTCCTACGAGCAGTACTTC
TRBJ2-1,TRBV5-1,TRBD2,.,CASSFGGRARTEQFF,TGCGCCAGCAGCTTCGGAGGGAGGGCGAGAACTGAGCAGTTCTTC
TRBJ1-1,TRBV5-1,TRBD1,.,CASSSAGGNTEAFF,TGCGCCAGCAGCTCAGCAGGGGGGAACACTGAAGCTTTCTTT
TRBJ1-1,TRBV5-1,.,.,CASSFTGNTEAFF,TGCGCCAGCAGCTTTACGGGGAACACTGAAGCTTTCTTT
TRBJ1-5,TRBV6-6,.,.,CASSGGGSQPQHF,TGTGCCAGCAGCGGGGGGGGGAGTCAGCCCCAGCATTTT
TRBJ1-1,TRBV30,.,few,CAWSATANTEAFF,TGTGCCTGGAGCGCGACAGCGAACACTGAAGCTTTCTTT
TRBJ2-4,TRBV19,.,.,CASSLTSQNIQYF,TGTGCCAGTAGTCTCACAAGTCAAAACATTCAGTACTTC
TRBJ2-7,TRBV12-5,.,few,CASGMPEQYF,TGTGCTAGTGGTATGCCCGAGCAGTACTTC
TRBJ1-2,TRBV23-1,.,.,CASSQFGGAPVNSYGYTF,TGCGCCAGCAGTCAATTTGGTGGCGCGCCAGTCAACTCCTATGGCTACACCTTC
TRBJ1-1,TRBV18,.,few,CASSPTFGTEAFF,TGTGCCAGCTCACCAACGTTTGGCACTGAAGCTTTCTTT
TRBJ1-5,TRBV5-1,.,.,CASSLGMFRALGRNQPQHF,TGCGCCAGCAGCTTGGGAATGTTCAGGGCATTGGGGCGCAATCAGCCCCAGCATTTT
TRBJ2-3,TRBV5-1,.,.,CASSLALGTDTQYF,TGCGCCAGCAGCTTAGCGCTAGGCACAGATACGCAGTATTTT
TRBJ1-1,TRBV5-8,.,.,CASSRGSGADTEAFF,TGTGCCAGCAGCCGAGGGTCGGGGGCGGACACTGAAGCTTTCTTT
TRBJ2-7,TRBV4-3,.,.,CASSQGAGSEQYF,TGCGCCAGCAGCCAAGGCGCAGGTTCCGAGCAGTACTTC
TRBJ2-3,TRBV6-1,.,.,CASSAGDITDTQYF,TGTGCCAGCAGTGCCGGGGACATCACAGATACGCAGTATTTT
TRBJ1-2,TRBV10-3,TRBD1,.,CAISMTGRYTF,TGTGCCATCAGTATGACAGGGCGGTACACCTTC